Following are 10 T cell receptor beta chains from one sample sequenced in a study of identical twins. TCRdb re-called the 5' RACE reads through MiXCR, storing one row per CDR3 protein. The table lists approximately 470,000 distinct CDR3 sequences, approximately 15% of them singletons. This same sample was also taken into another study, of yellow fever vaccine responses in identical twins.

Input material: CD4+ T cells sorted from blood. The receptors derive from a young woman in good health.

This clonotype was found once. The genes are TRBV19 and TRBJ2-2; no reliable D call. Trimming removed 7 bases from V and 6 bases from J, with 9 bases in between. The germline V gene encodes CDR1 LNHDA and CDR2 SQIVND (reference sequence). The CDR3 consists of 12 residues. The CDR3 DNA reads as TGTGCCAGTACGGACGTGCCCGGGGAGCTGTTTTTT. As protein: CASTDVPGELFF.

This clonotype was seen ten or more times. The chain links TRBV7-2 to TRBJ2-1; 9 bases agree with TRBD1. The CDR3 consists of 15 residues. Looked up from germline, CDR1 is SGHTA and CDR2 is FQGNSA. Germline trimming cut 1 base from V and 2 bases from J; bases unmatched to any gene: 0. As DNA, the CDR3 is TGTGCCAGCAGCTTAGGACAGGGGGCCTACAATGAGCAGTTCTTC. This codes for CASSLGQGAYNEQFF.

This clonotype was counted only a few times. V and J are TRBV20-1 and TRBJ2-1; 15 bases are a match to TRBD2. The CDR3 runs 16 residues. CDR1 and CDR2 (germline): DFQATT, SNEGSKA (reference sequence). The trim removed 3 bases at V and 4 bases at J, leaving 4 bases unmatched. This chain's CDR3 is CSARGTSGGNYNEQFF. The CDR3 DNA sequence: TGCAGTGCTAGGGGGACTAGCGGGGGGAATTACAATGAGCAGTTCTTC.

Comment on this clonotype: One end of the junction does not line up with germline, which may come from a read error. The chain employs TRBV7-8 and TRBJ2-2; 9 positions match TRBD2. Germline CDR1 SGHVS, CDR2 FQNEAQ. The CDR3 consists of 16 residues. Here the CDR3 reads CASSLEGTSRRGVLFF. As DNA, the CDR3 is TGTGCCAGCAGCTTGGAAGGGACTAGCCGGAGAGGGGTGCTGTTTTTT.

This chain links TRBV10-3 with TRBJ2-2; TRBD1 might be the D (5 bases). This CDR3 contains 16 residues. Germline V gene lookup returns CDR1 ENHRY and CDR2 SYGVKD. Trimming pared 0 bases from V and 0 bases from J, leaving 8 bases between. The CDR3 protein is CAISESDRTNTGELFF. For the CDR3, the DNA is TGTGCCATCAGTGAGTCCGACAGAACGAACACCGGGGAGCTGTTTTTT.

This clonotype turned up a few times. This chain joins TRBV5-1 and TRBJ1-2; 10 positions agree with TRBD1. The V gene end was trimmed by 6 bases and the J gene end by 14 bases; junction bases not matched to a gene: 13. The CDR3 spans 13 residues. CDR1 SGHRS and CDR2 YFSETQ come from the germline V gene. CDR3 sequence (DNA): TGCGCCAGCAACGATGACAGGGGGCATTCCGGGACCTTC. Protein sequence: CASNDDRGHSGTF.

This clonotype was seen at least ten times. The V call is TRBV5-1, the J call TRBJ1-2; TRBD1 might be the D (5 bases). The CDR3 sequence is 13 residues long. Trimming stripped 1 base from V and 6 bases from J, with 10 bases between. Germline values: CDR1 SGHRS, CDR2 YFSETQ. The CDR3 protein is CASSLSGEDGYTF. In nucleotides, the CDR3 is TGCGCCAGCAGCTTGTCGGGGGAGGATGGCTACACCTTC.

This chain links TRBV5-1 with TRBJ2-1; maybe TRBD2 (6 bases). Trimming left V 5 bases short and J 3 bases short, with 15 bases between. The germline CDR1 and CDR2 sequences are SGHRS and YFSETQ. This CDR3 has 15 residues. DNA for the CDR3: TGCGCCAGCAGGGTCGCGGGGTCGTACTACAATGAGCAGTTCTTC. Translating it yields CASRVAGSYYNEQFF.

The gene calls are TRBV19 and TRBJ2-5, with 8 positions matching TRBD1. V shed 5 bases, J shed 3 bases, and the junction held 5 bases outside the gene matches. This CDR3 has 14 amino acids. CDR1 and CDR2 (germline): LNHDA, SQIVND (reference sequence). The chain's CDR3 is CASSSKQGEETQYF. CDR3 bases: TGTGCCAGTAGTTCCAAACAGGGGGAAGAGACCCAGTACTTC.

This clonotype was counted only a few times. V and J are TRBV14 and TRBJ2-1; either TRBD1 or TRBD2 may fit D (5 bases each). Germline values: CDR1 SGHDN, CDR2 FVKESK. The length of the CDR3 is 15 residues. Deletions cut 4 bases from V and 4 bases from J, with 14 bases between. This CDR3 is CASSRRSGTYNEQFF. In nucleotides, the CDR3 is TGTGCCAGCAGCCGACGGTCCGGGACGTACAATGAGCAGTTCTTC. Full variable domain (outside the CDR3, taken from reference TRBV14 and TRBJ2-1): EAGVTQFPSHSVIEKGQTVTLRCDPISGHDNLYWYRRVMGKEIKFLLHFVKESKQDESGMPNNRFLAERTGGTYSTLKVQPAELEDSGVYFCASSRRSGTYNEQFFGPGTRLTVL.